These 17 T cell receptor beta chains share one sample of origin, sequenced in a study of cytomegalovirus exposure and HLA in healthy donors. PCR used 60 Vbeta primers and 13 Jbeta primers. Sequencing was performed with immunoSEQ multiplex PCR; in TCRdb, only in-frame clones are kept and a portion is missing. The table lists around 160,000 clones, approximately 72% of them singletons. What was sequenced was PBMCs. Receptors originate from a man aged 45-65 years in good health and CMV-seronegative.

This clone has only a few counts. The CDR3: CASSSTGMGDYGYTF. Written as DNA, the CDR3 is TGTGCCAGTAGTTCCACAGGGATGGGGGACTATGGCTACACCTTC. This rearrangement joins TRBV19 to TRBJ1-2; D is possibly TRBD1 (6 bases). CDR3 size: 15 residues. From germline, CDR1 is LNHDA and CDR2 SQIVND (reference sequence). V lost 5 bases to trimming and J lost 3 bases, with 16 bases between them.

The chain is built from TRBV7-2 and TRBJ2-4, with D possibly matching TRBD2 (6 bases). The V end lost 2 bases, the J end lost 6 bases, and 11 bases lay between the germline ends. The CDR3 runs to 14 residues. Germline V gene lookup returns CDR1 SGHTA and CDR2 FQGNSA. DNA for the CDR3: TGTGCCAGCAGCTTAAAGGAGGGGAGAAACATTCAGTACTTC. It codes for CASSLKEGRNIQYF. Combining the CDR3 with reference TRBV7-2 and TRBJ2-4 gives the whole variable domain GAGVSQSPSNKVTEKGKDVELRCDPISGHTALYWYRQSLGQGLEFLIYFQGNSAPDKSGLPSDRFSAERTGGSVSTLTIQRTQQEDSAVYLCASSLKEGRNIQYFGAGTRLSVL.

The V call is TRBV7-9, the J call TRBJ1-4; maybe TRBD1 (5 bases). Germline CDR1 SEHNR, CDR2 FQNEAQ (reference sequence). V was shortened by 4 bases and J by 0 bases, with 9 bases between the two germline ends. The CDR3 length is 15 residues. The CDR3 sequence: CASSSWTPTNEKLFF. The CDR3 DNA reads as TGTGCCAGCAGCTCTTGGACACCAACTAATGAAAAACTGTTTTTT.

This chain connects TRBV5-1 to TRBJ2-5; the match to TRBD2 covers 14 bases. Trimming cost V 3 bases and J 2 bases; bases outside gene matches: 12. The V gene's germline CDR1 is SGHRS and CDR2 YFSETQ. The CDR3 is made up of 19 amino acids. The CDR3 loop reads CASSWPLGTSGGLQETQYF. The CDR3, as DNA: TGCGCCAGCAGCTGGCCCCTGGGGACTAGCGGGGGACTTCAAGAGACCCAGTACTTC.

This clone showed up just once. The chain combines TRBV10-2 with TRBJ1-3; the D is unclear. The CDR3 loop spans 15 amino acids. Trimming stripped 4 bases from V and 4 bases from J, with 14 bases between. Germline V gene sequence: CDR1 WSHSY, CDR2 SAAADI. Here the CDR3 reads CASSGAGLYGNTIYF. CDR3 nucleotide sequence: TGCGCCAGCAGTGGAGCGGGCCTCTACGGAAACACCATATATTTT.

The CDR3 DNA sequence: TGTGCCAGCAGACGGGGAGGGAACTATGGCTACACCTTC. Amino acid sequence: CASRRGGNYGYTF. The rearrangement joins TRBV28 to TRBJ1-2; unclear D gene. This CDR3 comprises 13 residues. Germline lookup yields CDR1 MDHEN and CDR2 SYDVKM. V lost 6 bases, J lost 2 bases, and 10 bases lay in between.

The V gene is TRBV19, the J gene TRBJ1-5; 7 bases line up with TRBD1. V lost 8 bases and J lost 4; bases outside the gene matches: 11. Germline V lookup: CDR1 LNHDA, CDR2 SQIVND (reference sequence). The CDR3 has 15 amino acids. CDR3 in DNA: TGTGCCAGTGAGGTTCGACAGGGAATAAATCAGCCCCAGCATTTT. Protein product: CASEVRQGINQPQHF. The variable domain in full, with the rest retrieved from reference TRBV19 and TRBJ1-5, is DGGITQSPKYLFRKEGQNVTLSCEQNLNHDAMYWYRQDPGQGLRLIYYSQIVNDFQKGDIAEGYSVSREKKESFPLTVTSAQKNPTAFYLCASEVRQGINQPQHFGDGTRLSIL.

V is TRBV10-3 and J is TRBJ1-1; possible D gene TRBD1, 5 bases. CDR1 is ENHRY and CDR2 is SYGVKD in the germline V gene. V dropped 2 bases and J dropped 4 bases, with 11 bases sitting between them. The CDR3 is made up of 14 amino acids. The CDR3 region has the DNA TGTGCCATCAGTGAGATAGGGGTGGGCACTGAAGCTTTCTTT. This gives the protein CAISEIGVGTEAFF.

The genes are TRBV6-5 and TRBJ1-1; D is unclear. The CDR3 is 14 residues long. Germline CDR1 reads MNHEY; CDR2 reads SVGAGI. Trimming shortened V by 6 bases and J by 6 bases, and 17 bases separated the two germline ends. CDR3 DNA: TGTGCCAGCAGCGAGGAGGACGTCGTCTCTGAAGCTTTCTTT. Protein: CASSEEDVVSEAFF.

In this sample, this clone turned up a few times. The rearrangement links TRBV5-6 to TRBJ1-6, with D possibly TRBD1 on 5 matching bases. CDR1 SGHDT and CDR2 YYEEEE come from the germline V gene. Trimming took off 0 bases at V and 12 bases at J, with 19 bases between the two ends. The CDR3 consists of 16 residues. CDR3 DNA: TGTGCCAGCAGCTTGGAGCGGGACCCCGCTGCAGGACCCCTCCACTTT. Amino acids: CASSLERDPAAGPLHF. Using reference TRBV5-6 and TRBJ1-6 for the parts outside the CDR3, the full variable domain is DAGVTQSPTHLIKTRGQQVTLRCSPKSGHDTVSWYQQALGQGPQFIFQYYEEEERQRGNFPDRFSGHQFPNYSSELNVNALLLGDSALYLCASSLERDPAAGPLHFGNGTRLTVT.

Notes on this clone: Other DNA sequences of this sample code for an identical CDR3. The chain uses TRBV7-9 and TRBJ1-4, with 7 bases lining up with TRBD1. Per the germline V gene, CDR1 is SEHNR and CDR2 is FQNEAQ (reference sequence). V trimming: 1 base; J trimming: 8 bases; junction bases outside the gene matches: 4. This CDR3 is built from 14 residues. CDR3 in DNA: TGTGCCAGCAGCTTAGACAGGGGAAACGAAAAACTGTTTTTT. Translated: CASSLDRGNEKLFF.

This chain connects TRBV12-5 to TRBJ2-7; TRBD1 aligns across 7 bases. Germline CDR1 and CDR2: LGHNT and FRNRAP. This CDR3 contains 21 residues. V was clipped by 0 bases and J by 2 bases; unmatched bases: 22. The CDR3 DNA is TGTGCTAGTGGTTTGGTACCCAGGTGGACAGGCAGTACCGGTGGGGCCTACGAGCAGTACTTC. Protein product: CASGLVPRWTGSTGGAYEQYF.

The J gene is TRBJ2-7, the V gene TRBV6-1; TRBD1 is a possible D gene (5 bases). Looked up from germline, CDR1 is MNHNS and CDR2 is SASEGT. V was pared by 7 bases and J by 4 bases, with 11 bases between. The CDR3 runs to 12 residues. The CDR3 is CASIGDSYEQYF. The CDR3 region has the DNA TGTGCCAGCATAGGGGATTCTTACGAGCAGTACTTC.

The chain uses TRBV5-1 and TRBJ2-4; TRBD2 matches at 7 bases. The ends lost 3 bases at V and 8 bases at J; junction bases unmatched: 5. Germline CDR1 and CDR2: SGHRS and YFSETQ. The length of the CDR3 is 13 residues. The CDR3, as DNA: TGCGCCAGCAGCTCCCGGGACTATGACATTCAGTACTTC. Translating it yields CASSSRDYDIQYF.

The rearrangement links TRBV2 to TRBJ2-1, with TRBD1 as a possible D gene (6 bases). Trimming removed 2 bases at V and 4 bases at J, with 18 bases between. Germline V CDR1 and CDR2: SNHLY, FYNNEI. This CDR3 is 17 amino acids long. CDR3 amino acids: CASSETEGVLGYNEQFF. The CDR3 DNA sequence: TGTGCCAGCAGTGAAACCGAGGGGGTGCTGGGTTACAATGAGCAGTTCTTC. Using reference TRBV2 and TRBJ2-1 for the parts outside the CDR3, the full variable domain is EPEVTQTPSHQVTQMGQEVILRCVPISNHLYFYWYRQILGQKVEFLVSFYNNEISEKSEIFDDQFSVERPDGSNFTLKIRSTKLEDSAMYFCASSETEGVLGYNEQFFGPGTRLTVL.

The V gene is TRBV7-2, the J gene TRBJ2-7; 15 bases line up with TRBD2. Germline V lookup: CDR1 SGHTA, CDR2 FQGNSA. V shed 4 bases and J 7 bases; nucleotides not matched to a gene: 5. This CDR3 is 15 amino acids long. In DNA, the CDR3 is TGTGCCAGCAGCTACGGACTAGCGGGGGGGGAAGAGCAGTACTTC. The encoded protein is CASSYGLAGGEEQYF.

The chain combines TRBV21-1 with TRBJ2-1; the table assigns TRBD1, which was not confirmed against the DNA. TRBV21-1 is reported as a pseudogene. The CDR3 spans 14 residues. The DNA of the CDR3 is TGTGCCAGCAGCCAAGTTTCATCCTACAATGAGCAGTTCTTC. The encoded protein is CASSQVSSYNEQFF.